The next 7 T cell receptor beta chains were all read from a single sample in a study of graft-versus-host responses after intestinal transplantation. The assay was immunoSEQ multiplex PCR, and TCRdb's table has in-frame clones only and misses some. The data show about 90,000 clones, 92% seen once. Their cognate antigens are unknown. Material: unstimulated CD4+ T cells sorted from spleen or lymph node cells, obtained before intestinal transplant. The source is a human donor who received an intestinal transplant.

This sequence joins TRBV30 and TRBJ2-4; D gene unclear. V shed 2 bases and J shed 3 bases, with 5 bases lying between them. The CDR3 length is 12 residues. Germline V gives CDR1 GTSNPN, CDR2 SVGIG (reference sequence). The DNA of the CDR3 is TGTGCCTGGAGTTGGGGCAAAAACATTCAGTACTTC. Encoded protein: CAWSWGKNIQYF.

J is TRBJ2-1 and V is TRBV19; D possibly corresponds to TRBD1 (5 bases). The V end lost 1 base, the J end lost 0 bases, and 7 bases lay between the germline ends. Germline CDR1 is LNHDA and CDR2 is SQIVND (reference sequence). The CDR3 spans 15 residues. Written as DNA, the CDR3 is TGTGCCAGTAGTATAGCCCAGGGCTCCTACAATGAGCAGTTCTTC. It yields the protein CASSIAQGSYNEQFF.

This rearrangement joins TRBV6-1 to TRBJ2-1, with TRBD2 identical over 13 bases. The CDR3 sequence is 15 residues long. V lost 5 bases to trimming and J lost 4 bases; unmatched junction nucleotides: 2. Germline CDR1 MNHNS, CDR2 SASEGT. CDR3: CASSTSGRGYNEQFF. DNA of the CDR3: TGTGCCAGCAGTACTAGCGGGAGGGGGTACAATGAGCAGTTCTTC.

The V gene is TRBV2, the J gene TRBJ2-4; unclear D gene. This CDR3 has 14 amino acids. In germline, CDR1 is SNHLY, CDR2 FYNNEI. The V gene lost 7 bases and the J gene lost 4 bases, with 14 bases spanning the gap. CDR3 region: CASTRAGHKNIQYF. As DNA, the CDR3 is TGTGCCAGCACCAGAGCCGGCCATAAAAACATTCAGTACTTC.

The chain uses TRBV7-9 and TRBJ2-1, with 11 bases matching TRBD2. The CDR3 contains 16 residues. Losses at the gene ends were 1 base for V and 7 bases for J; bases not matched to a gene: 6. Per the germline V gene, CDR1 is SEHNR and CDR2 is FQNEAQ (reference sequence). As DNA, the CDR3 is TGTGCCAGCAGCTTAGGTACTAGCGGGAGCCTAAATGAGCAGTTCTTC. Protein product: CASSLGTSGSLNEQFF.

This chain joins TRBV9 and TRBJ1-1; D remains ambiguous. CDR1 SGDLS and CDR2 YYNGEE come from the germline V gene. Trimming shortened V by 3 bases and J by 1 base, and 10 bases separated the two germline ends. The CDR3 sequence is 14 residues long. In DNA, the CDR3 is TGTGCCAGCAGCGGGAGCGTGGGGAACACTGAAGCTTTCTTT. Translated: CASSGSVGNTEAFF.

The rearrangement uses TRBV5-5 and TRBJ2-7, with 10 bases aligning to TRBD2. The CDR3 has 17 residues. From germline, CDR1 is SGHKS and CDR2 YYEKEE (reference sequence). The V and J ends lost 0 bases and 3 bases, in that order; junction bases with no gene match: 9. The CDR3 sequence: CASSLVVAGGRNYEQYF. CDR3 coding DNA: TGTGCCAGCAGCTTGGTAGTAGCGGGAGGCCGGAACTACGAGCAGTACTTC.